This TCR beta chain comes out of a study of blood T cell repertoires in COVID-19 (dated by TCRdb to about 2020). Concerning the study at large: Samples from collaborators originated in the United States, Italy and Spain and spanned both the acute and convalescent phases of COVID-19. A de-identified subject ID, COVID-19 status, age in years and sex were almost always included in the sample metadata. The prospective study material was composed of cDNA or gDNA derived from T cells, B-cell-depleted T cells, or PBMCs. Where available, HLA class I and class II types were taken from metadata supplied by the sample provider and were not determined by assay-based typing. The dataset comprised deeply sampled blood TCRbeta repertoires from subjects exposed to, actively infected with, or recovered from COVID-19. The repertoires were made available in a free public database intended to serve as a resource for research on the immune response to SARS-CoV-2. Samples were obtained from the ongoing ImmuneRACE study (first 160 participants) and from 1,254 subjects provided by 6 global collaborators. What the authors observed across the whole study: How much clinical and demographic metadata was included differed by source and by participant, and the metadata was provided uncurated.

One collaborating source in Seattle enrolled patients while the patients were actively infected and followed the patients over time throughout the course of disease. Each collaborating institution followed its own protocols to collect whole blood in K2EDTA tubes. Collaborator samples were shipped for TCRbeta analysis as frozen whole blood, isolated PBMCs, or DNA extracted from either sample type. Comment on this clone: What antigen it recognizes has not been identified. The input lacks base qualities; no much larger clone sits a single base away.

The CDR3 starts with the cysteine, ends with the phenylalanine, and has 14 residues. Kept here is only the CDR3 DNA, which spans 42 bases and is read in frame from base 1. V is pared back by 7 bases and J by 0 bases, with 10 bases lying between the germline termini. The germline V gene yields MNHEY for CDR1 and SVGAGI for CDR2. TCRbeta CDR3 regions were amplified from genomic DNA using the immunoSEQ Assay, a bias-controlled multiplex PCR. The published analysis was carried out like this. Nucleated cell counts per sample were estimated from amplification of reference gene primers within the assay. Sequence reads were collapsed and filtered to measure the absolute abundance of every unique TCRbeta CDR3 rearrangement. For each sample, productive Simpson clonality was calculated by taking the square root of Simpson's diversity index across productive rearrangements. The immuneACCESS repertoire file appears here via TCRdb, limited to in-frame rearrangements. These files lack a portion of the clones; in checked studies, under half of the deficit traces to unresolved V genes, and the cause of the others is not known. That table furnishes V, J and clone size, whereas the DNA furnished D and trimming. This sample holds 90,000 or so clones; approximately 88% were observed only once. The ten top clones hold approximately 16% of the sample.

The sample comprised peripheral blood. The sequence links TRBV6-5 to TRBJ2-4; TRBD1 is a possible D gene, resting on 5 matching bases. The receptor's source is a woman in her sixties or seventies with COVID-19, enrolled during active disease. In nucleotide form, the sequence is TGTGCCAGCACGCCAGGGAAAGCCAAAAACATTCAGTACTTC. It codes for CASTPGKAKNIQYF.